Below, 9 T cell receptor beta chains from the same sample are listed, as sequenced in a study of T-cell reconstitution after alpha-beta-depleted transplantation in children listed by TCRdb under 2016. What the treatment or condition label conveys for this sample: allogeneic hematopoietic cell transplantation with graft depleted of TCRalphabeta T cells and CD19 B cells. Preparation of the library involved PCR. Sequencer: Illumina HiSeq 2500. TCR library preparation used molecular barcoding, with unique molecular identifiers applied to normalize quantification of the TCRbeta repertoire. TCRdb's own reprocessing of the public reads used fastp at Q25 and MiXCR and kept productive beta chains. Each CDR3 protein gets just one entry, which takes the most common genes and DNA from the rows behind it. The sample contains 300,000 to 350,000 distinct CDR3 sequences, 23% of them found a single time. 9.5% to 12% of the sample is in the top ten clones.

The sequencing used PBMCs, mostly from graft donor cells, collected 180 days after TCRalphabeta/CD19-depleted stem cell transplant. These receptors came from a male patient younger than 18 who had a stem cell transplant for acute lymphoblastic leukemia, so the T cells may come from the graft donor.

This clonotype was counted only a few times. The chain has TRBV5-1 and TRBJ2-4, with D perhaps matching TRBD1 or TRBD2 (7 bases each). This CDR3 is 14 amino acids long. The germline gives CDR1 SGHRS, CDR2 YFSETQ. V lost 5 bases to trimming and J lost 4 bases, with 13 bases between them. The CDR3 DNA sequence: TGCGCCAGCAGAAGGCAGGGGGGGAAAAACATTCAGTACTTC. This translates into CASRRQGGKNIQYF.

This sequence joins TRBV3-1 and TRBJ2-1; TRBD2 agrees at 7 bases. Losses at the gene ends were 4 bases for V and 7 bases for J; bases not matched to a gene: 10. CDR3 length: 15 residues. CDR1 and CDR2 (germline): LGHDT, YNNKEL (reference sequence). CDR3 sequence reads: CASSPRERGTNEQFF. CDR3 nucleotide sequence: TGTGCCAGCAGCCCCCGGGAGCGGGGTACGAATGAGCAGTTCTTC.

This clonotype has only a few counts. The chain combines TRBV18 with TRBJ2-3, with D perhaps assigned TRBD1 or TRBD2 (5 bases each). V lost 4 bases to trimming and J lost 1 base, with 12 bases between them. The germline V gene encodes CDR1 KGHSH and CDR2 LQKENI. The CDR3 totals 15 residues. The DNA for the CDR3 is TGTGCCAGCTCACAGGTGGGGACCCGCACAGATACGCAGTATTTT. It yields the protein CASSQVGTRTDTQYF.

The chain uses TRBV18 and TRBJ2-2; the D call may be TRBD1 or TRBD2 (5 bases each). The CDR3 consists of 18 residues. Germline CDR1 is KGHSH and CDR2 is LQKENI. Between the trimmed V and J ends, which lost 4 bases and 3 bases, there was a span of 21 bases. Written as DNA, the CDR3 is TGTGCCAGCTCACTACGGGGCTCCGACCGTCCGGACACCGGGGAGCTGTTTTTT. This codes for CASSLRGSDRPDTGELFF.

This clonotype showed up just a few times. The chain couples TRBV7-2 to TRBJ2-2; possibly TRBD1 for D (5 bases). The CDR3 covers 15 residues. The V gene's germline CDR1 is SGHTA and CDR2 FQGNSA. Between the trimmed V and J ends, which lost 2 bases and 7 bases, there was a span of 14 bases. CDR3 in DNA: TGTGCCAGCAGCTTAAGGCGCAGGGTTGGCGGGGAGCTGTTTTTT. Its translation is CASSLRRRVGGELFF.

This clonotype was counted only a few times. This chain uses TRBV7-3 with TRBJ1-1; 9 bases agree with TRBD1. The CDR3 consists of 13 residues. The ends lost 5 bases at V and 7 bases at J; junction bases unmatched: 5. CDR1 and CDR2 from the germline V gene are SGHTA and FQGTGA. The CDR3 spells CASSPTGGVEAFF. The CDR3 nucleotides are TGTGCCAGCAGCCCGACAGGGGGAGTTGAAGCTTTCTTT.

The rearrangement uses TRBV4-1 and TRBJ2-5; D gene uncertain. Germline V CDR1 and CDR2: MGHRA, YSYEKL. The CDR3 is made up of 14 amino acids. Between the trimmed V and J ends, which lost 4 bases and 1 base, there was a span of 10 bases. CDR3 bases: TGCGCCAGCAGCCCCCTCGGAGCCCAAGAGACCCAGTACTTC. Amino acid sequence: CASSPLGAQETQYF.

The chain couples TRBV18 to TRBJ2-1; D ambiguous. Germline V gene sequence: CDR1 KGHSH, CDR2 LQKENI. V lost 2 bases to trimming and J lost 12 bases, with 8 bases between them. The CDR3 totals 11 residues. The CDR3 DNA follows: TGTGCCAGCTCACCATTGGAGCCGCAGTTCTTC. As protein: CASSPLEPQFF.

Many counts were recorded for this clonotype. The V and J genes are TRBV20-1 and TRBJ2-7; maybe TRBD1 (5 bases). The CDR3 is 18 residues long. V lost 0 bases and J lost 2, with 23 bases in between. Germline lookup yields CDR1 DFQATT and CDR2 SNEGSKA (reference sequence). CDR3 DNA: TGCAGTGCTAGAGATATTTCGCGTCCCAGGGTATTTCCCTACGAGCAGTACTTC. Protein sequence: CSARDISRPRVFPYEQYF.